This T cell receptor beta chain was captured in a study of T cells in pancreatic ductal adenocarcinoma (dated 2017 in TCRdb). For the wider study: Surgically resected pancreatic ductal adenocarcinoma specimens were analyzed for the quantity, spatial distribution, and characteristics of both suppressive cells and tumor-infiltrating CD8+ T cells, an effort aimed at clarifying the adaptive T-cell response occurring naturally. What the authors observed across the whole study: Because inoperable disease is present at presentation in most pancreatic cancer patients, the resected cohort was biased toward the minority with early-stage disease. There was no significant difference in T-cell clonality between tumor and blood, where mean clonality was roughly 0.11 for tumors and just over 0.07 for blood. Compared with tumor samples, blood samples had more total productive templates and 7.5 to 9.5-fold more unique clonotypes. Tumor versus blood clonality comparisons may be biased because tumors are enriched in CD45RO+ effector rather than naive T cells, biasing toward lower diversity.

The selected pancreatic ductal adenocarcinoma patients had received surgery without neoadjuvant therapy. After peripheral blood was drawn into heparin tubes, PBMCs were separated on a histopaque density gradient and then cryopreserved in around 11% DMSO. The DNeasy Blood and Tissue Kit, with Proteinase K and RNase treatment, was used to extract genomic DNA from more than five PBMC specimens and 9 flash-frozen tumor specimens. There are a few counts of this clone. Its antigen has not been determined. No base quality values were provided; no much bigger clone lies one nucleotide off. According to the germline V gene (reference sequence), CDR1 reads LNHDA and CDR2 reads SQIVND. Cut back by 11 bases and 4 bases, the V and J ends lie 7 bases apart. The CDR3 numbers 10 residues from cysteine through phenylalanine. The only DNA kept is the CDR3, 30 bases in frame from the first base. The immunoSEQ hsTCRB kit was used to amplify TCR beta CDR3 regions from genomic DNA. An Illumina HiSeq system was used for high-throughput TRB CDR3 sequencing. On the study's bioinformatics: The immunoSEQ software was used to analyze sequencing reads, and nonproductive sequences containing premature stops or frame-shifts were removed. Clonality of the repertoire was calculated as one minus Shannon entropy normalized by log2 of the number of unique productive sequences. TCRdb mirrors the immuneACCESS table, restricted to in-frame sequences. Some clones are absent from its copies; in checked studies, under half trace to an unresolved V gene, and the reason for the others is unknown. The D gene and trimming were derived from the DNA, and the V and J assignments and clone size from that table. Counted in this sample were about 11,000 clones; about nine tenths of them appeared once. Roughly 18% of the sample is in the top ten clones.

The source material was PBMCs. Recombination connected TRBV19 to TRBJ2-3; possibly the D gene is TRBD2, per 5 matching bases. The receptor was derived from a human donor with pancreatic ductal adenocarcinoma. The CDR3 region: CASEADTQYF. The base sequence is TGTGCCTCGGAGGCAGATACGCAGTATTTT.